The rows below give T cell receptor beta chains drawn from one sample of a study of blood T cell repertoires in COVID-19. Some clones are missing from TCRdb's copy, which holds only in-frame ones; the method was immunoSEQ multiplex PCR. The sample comprises around 200,000 clones, around nine tenths of which are singletons, and about 1.1% rests with the top ten. Sequencing was done on a sample of peripheral blood. Receptors were obtained from a man aged 25 to 40 with acute or convalescent COVID-19. Each CDR3 is given with its conserved first and last residue. Each record gives: clone size, J gene, D gene, V gene, CDR3 protein, CDR3 DNA. D genes are given only for firm matches. Only part of the rows carry a size: once, few, many, or a class if the clone is expanded.

- TRBJ1-2 - TRBV28 CASSLVRVAGYTF TGTGCCAGCAGTTTAGTTCGGGTAGCGGGCTACACCTTC
- TRBJ2-3 - TRBV5-4 CASSPRGADTQYF TGTGCCAGCAGCCCCCGCGGCGCAGATACGCAGTATTTT
- TRBJ2-5 TRBD2 TRBV20-1 CSASPGTSGTRETQYF TGCAGTGCTAGTCCTGGGACTAGCGGGACTAGGGAGACCCAGTACTTC
- TRBJ2-4 - TRBV24-1 CATSAADIQYF TGTGCCACCAGTGCGGCGGACATTCAGTACTTC
once TRBJ2-3 - TRBV6-5 CASSYGVSRRVDTQYF TGTGCCAGCAGTTACGGTGTCTCGCGGAGGGTGGATACGCAGTATTTT
- TRBJ2-7 TRBD1 TRBV6-5 CASTQTGEDYEQYF TGTGCCAGCACCCAGACAGGGGAAGACTACGAGCAGTACTTC
few TRBJ1-1 - TRBV12-3/TRBV12-4 CASRTMAGTEAFF TGTGCCAGCAGGACCATGGCCGGGACTGAAGCTTTCTTT
- TRBJ1-5 - TRBV3-1/TRBV3-2 CASSQGQGRNQPQHF TGTGCCAGCAGCCAAGGGCAGGGTCGCAATCAGCCCCAGCATTTT
few TRBJ2-3 TRBD1 TRBV5-4 CASSYSQGARDTQYF TGTGCCAGCAGCTACTCACAGGGGGCGAGAGATACGCAGTATTTT
- TRBJ1-2 TRBD1 TRBV6-1 CASSERGTEGYTF TGTGCCAGCAGTGAAAGAGGGACAGAGGGCTACACCTTC
- TRBJ2-2 TRBD1 TRBV4-1 CASSHRTGSNTGELFF TGCGCCAGCAGCCATAGGACAGGGTCGAACACCGGGGAGCTGTTTTTT
- TRBJ1-2 - TRBV6-1 CASRTGLGNYGYTF TGTGCCAGCAGGACCGGACTGGGGAACTATGGCTACACCTTC
- TRBJ1-6 - TRBV19 CASSPSAGVGAPLHF TGTGCCAGTAGTCCCTCGGCGGGGGTAGGGGCACCCCTCCACTTT
- TRBJ1-2 - TRBV5-1 CASSLEGDYGYTF TGCGCCAGCAGCTTGGAGGGAGACTATGGCTACACCTTC
- TRBJ1-1 - TRBV5-8 CASSLAYAGNTEAFF TGTGCCAGCAGCTTGGCGTACGCAGGTAACACTGAAGCTTTCTTT
- TRBJ1-6 - TRBV6-5 CASSGYNSPLHF TGTGCCAGTTCAGGGTATAATTCACCCCTCCACTTT
- TRBJ1-6 - TRBV19 CASNRGASPLHF TGTGCCAGTAATCGGGGTGCGTCACCCCTCCACTTT
- TRBJ1-1 - TRBV19 CASNGRGAVGTEAFF TGTGCCAGTAACGGCAGGGGTGCGGTTGGCACTGAAGCTTTCTTT
- TRBJ2-5 TRBD1 TRBV10-1 CASSEGPGQGKETQYF TGCGCCAGCAGTGAGGGGCCGGGACAGGGTAAAGAGACCCAGTACTTC
- TRBJ2-7 - TRBV19 CASSIGGNSYEQYF TGTGCCAGTAGTATAGGCGGCAATTCCTACGAGCAGTACTTC
- TRBJ2-7 TRBD2 TRBV3-1/TRBV3-2 CASSQVQAGRGASYEQYF TGTGCCAGCAGCCAAGTACAGGCGGGGCGGGGGGCCTCCTACGAGCAGTACTTC
- TRBJ1-1 TRBD1 TRBV10-3 CAISRGQVITEAFF TGTGCCATCAGTAGGGGACAGGTTATCACTGAAGCTTTCTTT
- TRBJ1-5 - TRBV19 CASSPSRRNQPQHF TGTGCCAGTAGCCCAAGTCGGAGGAATCAGCCCCAGCATTTT
- TRBJ2-7 - TRBV11-1 CASSLDRWAYEQYF TGTGCCAGCAGCTTAGACAGGTGGGCCTACGAGCAGTACTTC
- TRBJ2-7 TRBD2 TRBV6-5 CASRGLAGGSYEQYF TGTGCCAGCAGGGGACTAGCGGGAGGGTCCTACGAGCAGTACTTC
- TRBJ2-5 TRBD2 TRBV10-2 CASKRERGGGETQYF TGCGCCAGCAAGAGGGAGCGGGGGGGCGGGGAGACCCAGTACTTC
- TRBJ1-1 - TRBV7-9 CASSSGQSNTEAFF TGTGCCAGCAGCTCCGGACAGTCGAACACTGAAGCTTTCTTT
few TRBJ2-1 - TRBV5-4 CASSPGASSSYNEQFF TGTGCCAGCAGCCCAGGGGCCTCAAGCTCCTACAATGAGCAGTTCTTC
- TRBJ1-4 - TRBV10-3 CAIGPGVNEKLFF TGTGCCATCGGTCCAGGGGTAAATGAAAAACTGTTTTTT
- TRBJ1-6 - TRBV27 CASSSESYNSPLHF TGTGCCAGCAGTTCAGAATCCTATAATTCACCCCTCCACTTT
- TRBJ1-5 TRBD1 TRBV28 CASSTRRGDRLDQPQHF TGTGCCAGCAGTACCAGGAGGGGGGACAGGTTAGATCAGCCCCAGCATTTT
- TRBJ2-3 - TRBV19 CASSTHSSRMDTQYF TGTGCCAGTAGTACCCACTCCTCGAGGATGGATACGCAGTATTTT
- TRBJ2-3 TRBD1 TRBV2 CASSRDRWGTDTQYF TGTGCCAGCAGCCGGGACAGGTGGGGCACAGATACGCAGTATTTT
- TRBJ1-2 - TRBV3-1/TRBV3-2 CASSKTGNGYTF TGTGCCAGCAGCAAGACAGGAAATGGCTACACCTTC
- TRBJ2-2 TRBD2 TRBV5-1 CASRFSGGTGELFF TGCGCCAGCCGCTTCAGCGGGGGCACCGGGGAGCTGTTTTTT
- TRBJ2-5 - TRBV9 CASSGLLRDETQYF TGTGCCAGCAGCGGACTTCTGAGAGACGAGACCCAGTACTTC
- TRBJ2-7 TRBD2 TRBV30 CAWSDPSGAYEQYF TGTGCCTGGAGTGACCCTAGCGGGGCTTACGAGCAGTACTTC
- TRBJ2-1 - TRBV27 CASSFTLSSYNEQFF TGTGCCAGCAGTTTCACCCTGAGCTCCTACAATGAGCAGTTCTTC